This entry features one T cell receptor (beta chain) sequence. The sample is drawn from a study of T cells after yellow fever vaccination. The wider study: SMART-Seq v4 Ultra Low Input prepared the low-cell-number fractions.

TCRdb ran MiXCR on the 5' RACE reads and lists one entry per CDR3 protein. The sample has about 85,000 distinct CDR3 sequences; 10% to 15% are singletons. Germline CDR1 and CDR2: LNHDA and SQIVND (reference sequence). CDR3 length equals 15 residues. The chain is built from TRBV19 and TRBJ2-1; 10 nucleotides align to TRBD2. The clonotype was recovered from a man aged 18-30 years who received the YFV17D yellow fever vaccine. The specimen comprised CD8+ T cells not binding an NS4B(214-222) dextramer, sorted from PBMCs, sampled roughly 20 days after the first yellow fever vaccination. The CDR3 loop reads CASSRTSGEYNEQFF. The CDR3 bases are TGTGCGAGTTCTAGGACTAGCGGAGAGTACAATGAGCAGTTCTTC.